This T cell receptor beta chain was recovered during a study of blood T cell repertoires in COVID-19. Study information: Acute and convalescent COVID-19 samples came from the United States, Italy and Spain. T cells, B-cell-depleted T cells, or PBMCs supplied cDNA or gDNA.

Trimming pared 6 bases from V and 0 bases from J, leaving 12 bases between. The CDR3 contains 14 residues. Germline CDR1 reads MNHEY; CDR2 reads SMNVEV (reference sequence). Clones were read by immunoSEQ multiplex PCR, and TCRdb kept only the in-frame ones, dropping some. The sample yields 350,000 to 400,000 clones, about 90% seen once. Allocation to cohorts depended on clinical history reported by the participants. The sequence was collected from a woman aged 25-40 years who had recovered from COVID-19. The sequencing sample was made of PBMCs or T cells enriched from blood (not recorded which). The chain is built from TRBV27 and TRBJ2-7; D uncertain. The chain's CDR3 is CASRATFFSYEQYF. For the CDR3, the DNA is TGTGCCAGCAGGGCGACTTTCTTCTCCTACGAGCAGTACTTC.